The TCR beta chain under discussion was sequenced for a study of CD8+ T cells in alopecia areata. The V gene's germline CDR1 is SGHTA and CDR2 FQGNSA. The CDR3 runs 14 residues. This clone showed up just once. Germline and junction disagree at one end, which may indicate a read error. Once RNA had been extracted, it was reverse transcribed into cDNA to act as the sequencing template. Method: immunoSEQ multiplex PCR; TCRdb's copy keeps in-frame clones and lacks some. The sample includes about 210,000 clones, about 50% of them seen just once. The treatment denotes: oral pan-JAK inhibitor, 5-10 mg twice daily.

The chain is built from TRBV7-2 and TRBJ2-7; TRBD1 agrees at 7 bases. Sample: CD4+ T cells sorted from blood, taken at week 4, from a patient treated with tofacitinib. The sequence derives from a human donor with alopecia areata. The CDR3 DNA sequence: TGTGCCAGCAGCATAGCGACAGGGTTTGGCGAGCAGTACTTC. As protein: CASSIATGFGEQYF.